One and the same sample provided the 20 T cell receptor beta chains below, sequenced in a study of T cell responses to AZD1222 COVID-19 vaccine. Method: immunoSEQ multiplex PCR; TCRdb's copy keeps in-frame clones and lacks some. The repertoire consists of some 120,000 clones, with about 91% occurring once and the leading ten covering approximately 1.4%. The specimen comprised peripheral blood, sampled 28 days after the second AZD1222 dose. These receptors were obtained from an adult who received the AZD1222 COVID-19 vaccine.

This clone showed up just once. The V gene is TRBV4-2, the J gene TRBJ1-6, with D maybe TRBD1 (6 bases). This CDR3 region has 20 residues. The V gene's germline CDR1 is LGHNA and CDR2 YNFKEQ. Trimming took 4 bases from V and 1 from J, leaving 23 bases between them. The CDR3 loop reads CASSRLFGENRGSYNSPLHF. CDR3 coding DNA: TGTGCCAGCAGCCGTCTTTTCGGGGAAAATAGGGGGTCCTATAATTCACCCCTCCACTTT.

V and J are TRBV30 and TRBJ2-7, with TRBD2 identical over 10 bases. The CDR3 sequence is 15 residues long. Germline V CDR1 and CDR2: GTSNPN, SVGIG (reference sequence). V lost 0 bases and J lost 4; bases outside the gene matches: 6. The DNA of the CDR3 is TGTGCCTGGAGTGTCCTAAGCGGGAGGGCTTACGAGCAGTACTTC. Translated: CAWSVLSGRAYEQYF.

This sequence joins TRBV19 and TRBJ1-1, with 7 bases fitting TRBD1. Germline CDR1 and CDR2: LNHDA and SQIVND (reference sequence). Trimming cost V 3 bases and J 0 bases; bases outside gene matches: 7. The CDR3 extends over 16 amino acids. The CDR3 here is CASSIGGTVMNTEAFF. CDR3 DNA: TGTGCCAGTAGTATCGGGGGGACAGTGATGAACACTGAAGCTTTCTTT.

This clone showed up just once. The chain carries TRBV28 and TRBJ2-7; D remains ambiguous. CDR3 length equals 12 residues. V dropped 3 bases and J dropped 2 bases, with 5 bases sitting between them. Germline V gene sequence: CDR1 MDHEN, CDR2 SYDVKM. In DNA form, the CDR3 reads TGTGCCAGCAGTTTTTGGCCCTACGAGCAGTACTTC. Protein sequence: CASSFWPYEQYF.

CDR3 residues: CASSDQGTSGRAPYEQYF. CDR3 in DNA: TGTGCCAGCAGTGATCAGGGGACTAGCGGGAGGGCCCCTTACGAGCAGTACTTC. V usage is TRBV6-2 or TRBV6-3 and J usage is TRBJ2-7; 16 positions match TRBD2. Germline V gives CDR1 MNHEY, CDR2 SVGEGT. The CDR3 totals 18 residues. V was clipped by 5 bases and J by 4 bases; unmatched bases: 11.

The chain couples TRBV6-1 to TRBJ2-7; 7 bases are shared with TRBD2. Germline lookup yields CDR1 MNHNS and CDR2 SASEGT. J was trimmed by 2 bases and V by 3 bases; bases with no gene match: 13. The CDR3 spans 17 residues. CDR3 nucleotides: TGTGCCAGCAGTGAGTTCACCGCGGGAGTTAACGCCTACGAGCAGTACTTC. Its translation is CASSEFTAGVNAYEQYF.

The genes are TRBV12-3 or TRBV12-4 and TRBJ1-2; no clear D. Deletions cut 3 bases from V and 8 bases from J, with 13 bases between. The CDR3 extends over 13 amino acids. This CDR3 reads CASSFGGRVGYTF. CDR3 DNA sequence: TGTGCCAGCAGTTTCGGAGGTCGGGTCGGCTACACCTTC.

In nucleotides, the CDR3 is TGTGCCAGTAGTCCACAAGGGACTAGTGGCGAGACCCAGTACTTC. It yields the protein CASSPQGTSGETQYF. V gene TRBV19 combines with J gene TRBJ2-5; 8 positions match TRBD2. V was clipped by 5 bases and J by 5 bases; unmatched bases: 10. The CDR3 runs 15 residues. Germline CDR1 reads LNHDA; CDR2 reads SQIVND (reference sequence). Full variable domain (missing parts from reference TRBV19 and TRBJ2-5): DGGITQSPKYLFRKEGQNVTLSCEQNLNHDAMYWYRQDPGQGLRLIYYSQIVNDFQKGDIAEGYSVSREKKESFPLTVTSAQKNPTAFYLCASSPQGTSGETQYFGPGTRLLVL.

For the CDR3, the DNA is TGTGCCAGCAGTTTTGCCGGGACGGACACTGAAGCTTTCTTT. It translates to CASSFAGTDTEAFF. The chain is built from TRBV27 and TRBJ1-1; D is possibly TRBD1 (5 bases). The V gene lost 3 bases and the J gene lost 3 bases, with 11 bases spanning the gap. The CDR3 extends over 14 amino acids. Per germline, CDR1 MNHEY and CDR2 SMNVEV (reference sequence).

The J gene is TRBJ1-1, the V gene TRBV25-1; D is ambiguous. Germline V gives CDR1 MGHDK, CDR2 SYGVNS. V was clipped by 3 bases and J by 1 base, with 12 bases between them. The CDR3 spans 15 residues. The CDR3 nucleotides are TGTGCCAGCAGTGAGTCAAACTCGGAGAACACTGAAGCTTTCTTT. The encoded protein is CASSESNSENTEAFF.

V gene TRBV28 combines with J gene TRBJ2-3, with D perhaps matching TRBD2 (5 bases). The CDR3 is 15 amino acids. With 7 bases removed from V and 0 bases from J, the gap between germline ends came to 14 bases. Germline assignment: CDR1 MDHEN and CDR2 SYDVKM. The CDR3 reads CASTVLSGSTDTQYF. In nucleotides, the CDR3 is TGTGCCAGCACCGTTCTGAGCGGCAGCACAGATACGCAGTATTTT.

The J gene is TRBJ1-3, the V gene TRBV18; TRBD1 agrees at 9 bases. V lost 3 bases to trimming and J lost 1 base; unmatched junction nucleotides: 13. The CDR3 has 19 amino acids. Germline loops: CDR1 KGHSH, CDR2 LQKENI. Here the CDR3 reads CASSPRRTGAQASGNTIYF. CDR3 DNA: TGTGCCAGCTCACCGAGACGGACAGGGGCGCAAGCTTCTGGAAACACCATATATTTT.

The chain combines TRBV30 with TRBJ2-7; 8 bases map to TRBD2. V was clipped by 0 bases and J by 2 bases; unmatched bases: 9. Germline CDR1 and CDR2: GTSNPN and SVGIG (reference sequence). The CDR3 has 16 residues. CDR3 residues: CAWSVLSAGGPYEQYF. DNA for the CDR3: TGTGCCTGGAGTGTACTTTCGGCGGGAGGCCCCTACGAGCAGTACTTC.

The CDR3 bases are TGTGCCAGTACGGGGGTAGCGGGAGGAACGAAGCACGAGCAGTACTTC. Its translation is CASTGVAGGTKHEQYF. J is TRBJ2-7 and V is TRBV19, with 10 bases that match TRBD2. Germline CDR1 reads LNHDA; CDR2 reads SQIVND (reference sequence). This CDR3 region has 16 residues. V lost 7 bases to trimming and J lost 5 bases; unmatched junction nucleotides: 14.

The rearrangement uses TRBV27 and TRBJ2-5; D ambiguous. The CDR3 runs to 13 residues. CDR1 is MNHEY and CDR2 is SMNVEV in the germline V gene (reference sequence). The V end lost 6 bases, the J end lost 1 base, and 9 bases lay between the germline ends. The CDR3 sequence is CASRAVSQETQYF. For the CDR3, the DNA is TGTGCCAGCAGGGCGGTGTCCCAAGAGACCCAGTACTTC.

A few counts support this clone. V and J are TRBV6-4 and TRBJ2-2, with D perhaps TRBD2 (5 bases). The CDR3 covers 17 residues. Trimming took off 0 bases at V and 2 bases at J, with 13 bases between the two ends. Looked up from germline, CDR1 is MRHNA and CDR2 is SNTAGT. The CDR3 reads CASSDSKHGENTGELFF. In DNA, the CDR3 is TGTGCCAGCAGTGACTCGAAGCACGGGGAAAACACCGGGGAGCTGTTTTTT.

V usage is TRBV6-5 and J usage is TRBJ1-5, with 7 bases identical to TRBD1. CDR1 is MNHEY and CDR2 is SVGAGI in the germline V gene. The ends lost 7 bases at V and 3 bases at J; junction bases unmatched: 3. CDR3 length equals 13 residues. The CDR3 is CASNGQANQPQHF. CDR3 in DNA: TGTGCCAGCAATGGACAGGCCAATCAGCCCCAGCATTTT.

V and J are TRBV6-5 and TRBJ1-1, with 7 bases fitting TRBD1. CDR3 length: 14 amino acids. Germline CDR1 is MNHEY and CDR2 is SVGAGI. After removal of 6 bases from V and 7 bases from J, the junction contained 11 bases not matched to a gene. Here the CDR3 reads CASSAGTAGNEAFF. In nucleotides, the CDR3 is TGTGCCAGCAGCGCTGGGACAGCTGGGAATGAAGCTTTCTTT.

V gene TRBV18 combines with J gene TRBJ1-5, with D hard to call. V lost 3 bases, J lost 7 bases, and 10 bases lay in between. Germline CDR1 KGHSH, CDR2 LQKENI. The CDR3 is 13 residues long. This CDR3 is CASSPSAGQPQHF. The CDR3 bases are TGTGCCAGCTCACCGAGCGCTGGGCAGCCCCAGCATTTT.

This sequence joins TRBV5-1 and TRBJ2-2, with a tentative D call TRBD1 (5 bases). The CDR3 length is 15 residues. Germline V CDR1 and CDR2: SGHRS, YFSETQ. Trimming shortened V by 4 bases and J by 3 bases, and 13 bases separated the two germline ends. CDR3 in amino acids: CASSPPRVDTGELFF. The CDR3 nucleotides are TGCGCCAGCAGCCCGCCCAGGGTTGACACCGGGGAGCTGTTTTTT.